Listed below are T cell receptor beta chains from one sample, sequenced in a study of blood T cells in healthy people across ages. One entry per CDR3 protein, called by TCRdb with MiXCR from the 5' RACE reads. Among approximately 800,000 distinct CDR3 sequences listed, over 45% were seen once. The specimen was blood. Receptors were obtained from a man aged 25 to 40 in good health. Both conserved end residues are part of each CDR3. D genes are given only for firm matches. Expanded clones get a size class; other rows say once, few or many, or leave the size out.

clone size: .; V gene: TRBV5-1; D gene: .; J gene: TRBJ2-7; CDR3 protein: CASSRTETTYEQYF; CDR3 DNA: TGCGCCAGCAGCAGGACAGAGACTACCTACGAGCAGTACTTC
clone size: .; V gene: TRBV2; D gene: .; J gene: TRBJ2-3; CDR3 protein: CASSDLGTITDTQYF; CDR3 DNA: TGTGCCAGCAGTGACCTGGGGACGATCACAGATACGCAGTATTTT
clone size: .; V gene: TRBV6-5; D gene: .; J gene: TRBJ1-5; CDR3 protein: CASSRLSDQPQHF; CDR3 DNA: TGTGCCAGCAGTCGCCTGTCCGATCAGCCCCAGCATTTT
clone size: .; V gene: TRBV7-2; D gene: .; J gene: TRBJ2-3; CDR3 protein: CASSLVAYGTDTQYF; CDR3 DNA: TGTGCCAGCAGCTTAGTGGCTTATGGGACAGATACGCAGTATTTT
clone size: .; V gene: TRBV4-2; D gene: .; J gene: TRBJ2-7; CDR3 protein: CASSPGADSSYEQYF; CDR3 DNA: TGTGCCAGCAGCCCGGGGGCCGACAGCTCCTACGAGCAGTACTTC
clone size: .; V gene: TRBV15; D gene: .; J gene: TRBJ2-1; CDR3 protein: CATSRPIGNEQFF; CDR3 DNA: TGTGCCACCAGCAGACCTATCGGCAATGAGCAGTTCTTC
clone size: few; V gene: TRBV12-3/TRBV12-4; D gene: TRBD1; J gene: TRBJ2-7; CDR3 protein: CASSLAGTGIYEQYF; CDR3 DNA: TGTGCCAGCAGTTTAGCGGGGACAGGGATCTACGAGCAGTACTTC
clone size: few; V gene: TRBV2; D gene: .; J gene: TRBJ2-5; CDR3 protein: CAWLETQETQYF; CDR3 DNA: TGTGCCTGGCTAGAAACCCAAGAGACCCAGTACTTC
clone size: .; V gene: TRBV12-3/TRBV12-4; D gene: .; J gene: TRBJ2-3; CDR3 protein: CASSSRPPGVYVGDTQYF; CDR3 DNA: TGTGCCAGCAGCTCCCGCCCCCCGGGCGTTTATGTAGGAGATACGCAGTATTTT
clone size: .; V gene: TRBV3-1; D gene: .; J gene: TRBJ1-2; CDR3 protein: CASSPPSSHGYTF; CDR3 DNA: TGTGCCAGCAGCCCCCCAAGTTCCCATGGCTACACCTTC
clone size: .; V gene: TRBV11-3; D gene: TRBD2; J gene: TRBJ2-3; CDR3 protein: CASSLGAGGPLSPDTQYF; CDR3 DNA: TGTGCCAGCAGCTTAGGAGCGGGGGGGCCCCTCTCCCCAGATACGCAGTATTTT
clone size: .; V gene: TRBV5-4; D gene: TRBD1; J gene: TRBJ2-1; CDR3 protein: CASSSGQVINNEQFF; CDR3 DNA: TGTGCCAGCAGCTCTGGACAGGTCATCAACAATGAGCAGTTCTTC
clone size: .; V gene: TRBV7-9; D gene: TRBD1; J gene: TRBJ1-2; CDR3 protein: CASSLIRGPIGQGSCGYTF; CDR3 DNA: TGTGCCAGCAGCTTAATCCGAGGTCCGATCGGACAGGGGAGCTGTGGCTACACCTTC
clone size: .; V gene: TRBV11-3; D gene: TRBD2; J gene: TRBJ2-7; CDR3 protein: CASSRYRLAGGHEQYF; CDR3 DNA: TGTGCCAGCAGCCGCTATAGGCTAGCGGGGGGTCACGAGCAGTACTTC
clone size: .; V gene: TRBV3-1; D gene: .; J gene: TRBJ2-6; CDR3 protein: CASNRQSGANVLTF; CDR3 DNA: TGTGCCAGCAACCGACAGTCTGGGGCCAACGTCCTGACTTTC
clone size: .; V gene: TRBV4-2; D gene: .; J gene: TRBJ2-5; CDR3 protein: CASSQDKGGEQYF; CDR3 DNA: TGTGCCAGCAGCCAAGATAAAGGAGGTGAGCAGTACTTC
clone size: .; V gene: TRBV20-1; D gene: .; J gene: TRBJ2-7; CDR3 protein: CSGKPGSYEQYF; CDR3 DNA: TGCAGTGGGAAACCCGGCTCCTACGAGCAGTACTTC
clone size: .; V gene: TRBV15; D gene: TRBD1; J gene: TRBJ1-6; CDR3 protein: CATHSGQINSPLHF; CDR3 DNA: TGTGCCACTCACTCGGGACAGATTAATTCACCCCTCCACTTT
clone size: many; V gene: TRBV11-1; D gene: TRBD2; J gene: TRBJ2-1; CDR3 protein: CASTSGSSYNEQFF; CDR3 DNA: TGTGCCAGTACTAGCGGGAGCTCCTACAATGAGCAGTTCTTC
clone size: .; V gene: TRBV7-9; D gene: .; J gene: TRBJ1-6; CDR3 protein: CASSVGDSLHF; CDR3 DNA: TGTGCCAGCAGCGTAGGGGACTCCCTCCACTTT
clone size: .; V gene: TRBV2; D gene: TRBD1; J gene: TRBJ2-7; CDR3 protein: CASSILGQGASEQYF; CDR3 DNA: TGTGCCAGCAGTATCTTGGGACAGGGGGCGAGCGAGCAGTACTTC
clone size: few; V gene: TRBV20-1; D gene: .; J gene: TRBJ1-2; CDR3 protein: CSAAQGYGYTF; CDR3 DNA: TGCAGTGCTGCCCAGGGTTATGGCTACACCTTC
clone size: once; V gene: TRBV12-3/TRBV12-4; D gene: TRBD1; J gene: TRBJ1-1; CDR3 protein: CASTGQIETEAFF; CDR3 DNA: TGTGCCAGTACGGGACAGATCGAAACTGAAGCTTTCTTT
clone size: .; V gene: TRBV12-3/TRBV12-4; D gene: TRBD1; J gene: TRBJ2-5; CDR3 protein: CASRTGGTQYF; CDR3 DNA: TGTGCCAGCAGGACAGGGGGGACCCAGTACTTC
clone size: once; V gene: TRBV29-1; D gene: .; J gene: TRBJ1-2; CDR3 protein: CSVELDGAAYYGYTF; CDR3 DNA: TGCAGCGTCGAATTGGACGGGGCAGCCTACTATGGCTACACCTTC
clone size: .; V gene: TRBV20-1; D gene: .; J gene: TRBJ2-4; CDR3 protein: CSAYRRDVKNIQYF; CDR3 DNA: TGCAGTGCTTATCGCCGGGACGTAAAAAACATTCAGTACTTC
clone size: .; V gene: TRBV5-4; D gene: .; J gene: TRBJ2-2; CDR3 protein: CASSLMSGDTGELFF; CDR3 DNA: TGTGCCAGCAGCTTAATGAGCGGAGACACCGGGGAGCTGTTTTTT
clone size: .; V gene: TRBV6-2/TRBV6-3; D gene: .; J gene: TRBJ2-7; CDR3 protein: CASSPSIGEQYF; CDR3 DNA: TGCGCCAGCAGTCCATCCATCGGGGAGCAGTACTTC
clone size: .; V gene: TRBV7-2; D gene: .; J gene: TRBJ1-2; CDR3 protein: CASSQTATSNYGYTF; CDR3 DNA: TGTGCCAGCAGCCAGACGGCGACTTCTAACTATGGCTACACCTTC
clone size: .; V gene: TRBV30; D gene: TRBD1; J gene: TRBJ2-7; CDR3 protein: CAWSAIQGEREQYF; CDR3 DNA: TGTGCCTGGAGTGCGATCCAGGGGGAGCGGGAGCAGTACTTC
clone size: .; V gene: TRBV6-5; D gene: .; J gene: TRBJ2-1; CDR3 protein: CASSYVQAGEQFF; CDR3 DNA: TGTGCCAGCAGTTACGTCCAGGCTGGTGAGCAGTTCTTC
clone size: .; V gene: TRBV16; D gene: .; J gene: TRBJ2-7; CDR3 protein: CASSQSFTLSSYEQYF; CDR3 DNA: TGTGCCAGCAGCCAATCGTTCACACTATCTTCCTACGAGCAGTACTTC
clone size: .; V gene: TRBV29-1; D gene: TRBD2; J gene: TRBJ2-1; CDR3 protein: CSAKRGGLYNEQFF; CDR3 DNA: TGCAGCGCGAAGCGGGGGGGCCTCTACAATGAGCAGTTCTTC
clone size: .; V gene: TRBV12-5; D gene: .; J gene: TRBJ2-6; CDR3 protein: CASGSGSGANVLTF; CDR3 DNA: TGTGCTAGTGGTTCAGGGTCCGGGGCCAACGTCCTGACTTTC
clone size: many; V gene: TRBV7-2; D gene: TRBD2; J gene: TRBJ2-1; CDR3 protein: CASSRSGGSSYNEQFF; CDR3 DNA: TGTGCCAGCAGTCGTAGCGGGGGGAGCTCCTACAATGAGCAGTTCTTC
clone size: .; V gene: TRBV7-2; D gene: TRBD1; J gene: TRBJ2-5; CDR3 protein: CASSTKDRGLQETQYF; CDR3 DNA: TGTGCCAGCAGCACCAAGGACAGGGGGCTTCAAGAGACCCAGTACTTC
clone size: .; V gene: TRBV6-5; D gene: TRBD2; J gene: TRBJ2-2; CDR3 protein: CASSLGLAGETGELFF; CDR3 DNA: TGTGCCAGCAGTTTGGGACTAGCGGGAGAAACCGGGGAGCTGTTTTTT
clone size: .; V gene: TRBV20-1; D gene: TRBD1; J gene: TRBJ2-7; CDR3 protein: CSAKTGRAYEQYF; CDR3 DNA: TGCAGTGCTAAGACAGGGAGAGCCTACGAGCAGTACTTC
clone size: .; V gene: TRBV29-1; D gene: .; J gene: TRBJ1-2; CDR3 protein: CSVAENYGYTF; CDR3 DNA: TGCAGCGTTGCAGAGAACTATGGCTACACCTTC
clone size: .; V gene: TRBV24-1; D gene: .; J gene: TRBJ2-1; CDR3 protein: CATSDLGVNNEQFF; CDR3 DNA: TGTGCCACCAGTGATTTAGGGGTAAACAATGAGCAGTTCTTC
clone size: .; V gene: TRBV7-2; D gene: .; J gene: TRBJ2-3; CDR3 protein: CTSSLGPGVGTDTQYF; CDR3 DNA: TGTACCAGCAGCTTAGGCCCGGGAGTGGGGACAGATACGCAGTATTTT
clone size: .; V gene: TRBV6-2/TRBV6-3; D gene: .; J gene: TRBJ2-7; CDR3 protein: CASSGGGVYEQYF; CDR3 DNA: TGTGCCAGCAGCGGTGGCGGAGTCTACGAGCAGTACTTC
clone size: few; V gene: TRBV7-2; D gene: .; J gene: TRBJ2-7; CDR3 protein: CASSVPNSYEQYF; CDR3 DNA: TGTGCCAGCAGCGTACCGAACTCCTACGAGCAGTACTTC
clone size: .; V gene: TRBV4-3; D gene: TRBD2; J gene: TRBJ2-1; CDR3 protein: CASSQGREGYNEQFF; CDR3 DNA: TGCGCCAGCAGCCAAGGGCGGGAGGGCTACAATGAGCAGTTCTTC
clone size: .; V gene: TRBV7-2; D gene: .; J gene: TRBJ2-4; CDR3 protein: CASSLGAGEGNIQYF; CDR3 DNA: TGTGCCAGCAGCTTAGGGGCAGGGGAAGGGAACATTCAGTACTTC
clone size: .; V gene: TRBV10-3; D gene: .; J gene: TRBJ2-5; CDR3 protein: CAISRGDFQGTQYF; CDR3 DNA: TGTGCCATCAGCCGTGGGGACTTTCAAGGGACCCAGTACTTC
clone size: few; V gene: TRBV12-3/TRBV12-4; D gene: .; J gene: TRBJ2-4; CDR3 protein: CASSFTENIQYF; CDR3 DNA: TGTGCCAGCAGTTTCACGGAAAACATTCAGTACTTC
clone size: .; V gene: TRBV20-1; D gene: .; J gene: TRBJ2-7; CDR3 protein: CSAPPGTPSYEQYF; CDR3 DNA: TGCAGTGCTCCTCCCGGGACTCCCTCCTACGAGCAGTACTTC
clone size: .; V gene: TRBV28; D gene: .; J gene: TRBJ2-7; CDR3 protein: CASRAPTRIYEQYF; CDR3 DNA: TGTGCCAGCAGGGCCCCGACCAGGATCTACGAGCAGTACTTC
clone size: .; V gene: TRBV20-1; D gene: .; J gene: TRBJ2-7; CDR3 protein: CSARDTGRNEQYF; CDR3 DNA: TGCAGTGCTAGAGATACGGGGAGGAACGAGCAGTACTTC
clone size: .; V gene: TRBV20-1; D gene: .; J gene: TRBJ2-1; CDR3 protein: CSANLDAPKETQFF; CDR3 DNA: TGCAGTGCTAATTTGGACGCCCCCAAGGAGACCCAGTTCTTC
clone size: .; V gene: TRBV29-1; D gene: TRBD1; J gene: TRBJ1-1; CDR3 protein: CSVHRGTGSTEAFF; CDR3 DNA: TGCAGCGTTCATCGCGGGACAGGGAGCACTGAAGCTTTCTTT
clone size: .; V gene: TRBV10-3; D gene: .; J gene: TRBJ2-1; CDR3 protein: CAISPRGDEQFF; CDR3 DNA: TGTGCCATCAGTCCACGAGGCGATGAGCAGTTCTTC